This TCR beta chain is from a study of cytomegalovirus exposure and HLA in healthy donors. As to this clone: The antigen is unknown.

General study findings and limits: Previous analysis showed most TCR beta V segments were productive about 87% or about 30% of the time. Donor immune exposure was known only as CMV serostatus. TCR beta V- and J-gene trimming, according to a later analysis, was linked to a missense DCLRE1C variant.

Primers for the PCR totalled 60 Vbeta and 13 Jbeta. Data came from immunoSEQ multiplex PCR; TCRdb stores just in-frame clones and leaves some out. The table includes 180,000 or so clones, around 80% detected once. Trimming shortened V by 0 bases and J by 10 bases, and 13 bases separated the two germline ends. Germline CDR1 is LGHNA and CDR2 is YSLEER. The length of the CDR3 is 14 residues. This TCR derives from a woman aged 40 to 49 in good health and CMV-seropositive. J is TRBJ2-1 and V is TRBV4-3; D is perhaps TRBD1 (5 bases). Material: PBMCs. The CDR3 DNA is TGCGCCAGCAGCCAAGATCGTTCGACAGACGAGCAGTTCTTC. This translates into CASSQDRSTDEQFF.